Following are 20 T cell receptor beta chains from one sample sequenced in a study of T-cell memory formation after mild COVID-19. TCRdb re-called the 5' RACE reads with MiXCR, one entry per CDR3 protein. The repertoire has roughly 400,000 distinct CDR3 sequences, about a sixth of them found once; the top ten carry roughly 21%. The sequenced sample consisted of PBMCs or a T cell subset sorted from them (not recorded which). The receptors stem from a young man who had mild COVID-19 (a few samples of this study predate the infection). Cell type and time point are not known.

The genes are TRBV12-3 or TRBV12-4 and TRBJ1-5; a possible D gene is TRBD1 (6 bases). Trimming removed 7 bases at V and 7 bases at J, with 17 bases between. This CDR3 has 14 amino acids. The CDR3 sequence is CASTQQGQWQPQHF. The CDR3 nucleotides are TGTGCCAGCACCCAGCAGGGGCAGTGGCAGCCCCAGCATTTT.

V usage is TRBV27 and J usage is TRBJ2-1; a weak D match, TRBD1 (6 bases). V was shortened by 8 bases and J by 8 bases, with 16 bases between the two germline ends. The CDR3 consists of 13 residues. Germline V CDR1 and CDR2: MNHEY, SMNVEV (reference sequence). CDR3 region: CASQTLRGYEQFF. CDR3 DNA: TGTGCCAGCCAAACTCTCAGGGGATATGAGCAGTTCTTC.

This clonotype was seen a few times. The V and J genes are TRBV6-1 and TRBJ2-2; 7 positions agree with TRBD1. Trimming at V came to 4 bases and at J to 5 bases, leaving 4 bases not matched to a gene. This CDR3 is 14 amino acids long. CDR1 and CDR2 from the germline V gene are MNHNS and SASEGT. The CDR3 protein is CASSAGTETGELFF. CDR3 nucleotide sequence: TGTGCCAGCAGTGCCGGGACAGAAACCGGGGAGCTGTTTTTT.

V usage is TRBV6-2 or TRBV6-3 and J usage is TRBJ2-1; D remains unclear. V shed 7 bases and J shed 7 bases, with 8 bases lying between them. This CDR3 is 11 amino acids long. Germline V gives CDR1 MNHEY, CDR2 SVGEGT. CDR3 DNA: TGTGCCAGCACTCACGCTAATGAGCAGTTCTTC. It is translated as CASTHANEQFF.

V gene TRBV6-5 combines with J gene TRBJ1-1, with TRBD1 matching 7 bases. Germline V CDR1 and CDR2: MNHEY, SVGAGI. V dropped 0 bases and J dropped 3; count of bases not matched to a gene: 1. The CDR3 has 14 amino acids. In DNA, the CDR3 is TGTGCCAGCAGTTACTCTCAGGGGGACACTGAAGCTTTCTTT. Translation: CASSYSQGDTEAFF.

The gene calls are TRBV6-1 and TRBJ2-1; D might be TRBD1 or TRBD2, each matching 5 bases. V lost 3 bases, J lost 10 bases, and 19 bases lay in between. Per germline, CDR1 MNHNS and CDR2 SASEGT. The CDR3 sequence is 15 residues long. The CDR3 spells CASSEDGTSRDEQFF. The CDR3 nucleotides are TGTGCCAGCAGTGAGGACGGGACCTCACGCGACGAGCAGTTCTTC.

This clonotype appeared a few times. This rearrangement joins TRBV2 to TRBJ1-2; D remains ambiguous. CDR3 length equals 15 residues. Germline CDR1 reads SNHLY; CDR2 reads FYNNEI. The V and J ends lost 6 bases and 0 bases respectively, with 14 bases between them. The CDR3 DNA sequence: TGTGCCAGCAGGAAAGGTGGAGTCTCTAACTATGGCTACACCTTC. This translates into CASRKGGVSNYGYTF.

The rearrangement joins TRBV7-3 to TRBJ1-1; D is uncertain. V shed 5 bases and J shed 0 bases, with 7 bases lying between them. The CDR3 is made up of 13 amino acids. Looked up from germline, CDR1 is SGHTA and CDR2 is FQGTGA. CDR3 bases: TGTGCCAGCAGCCTCCACATGAACACTGAAGCTTTCTTT. Amino acid sequence: CASSLHMNTEAFF.

The chain carries TRBV7-7 and TRBJ2-5; possibly TRBD1 for D (6 bases). CDR1 and CDR2 (germline): SSHAT, FNYEAQ (reference sequence). V was pared by 3 bases and J by 7 bases, with 15 bases between. The CDR3 extends over 14 amino acids. DNA of the CDR3: TGTGCCAGCAGCTTCGGACAGCCTGGCGGGACCCAGTACTTC. Translated, it gives CASSFGQPGGTQYF.

The gene calls are TRBV5-1 and TRBJ1-1; the D is unclear. CDR1 and CDR2 (germline): SGHRS, YFSETQ. Trimming cost V 0 bases and J 1 base, with 4 bases left between them. CDR3 length: 13 amino acids. The CDR3 loop is CASSLDTNTEAFF. The CDR3 bases are TGCGCCAGCAGCTTGGATACGAACACTGAAGCTTTCTTT.

The chain recombines TRBV29-1 with TRBJ2-1, with 8 nucleotides matching TRBD1. Germline V lookup: CDR1 SQVTM, CDR2 ANQGSEA. The length of the CDR3 is 14 residues. V trimming: 6 bases; J trimming: 3 bases; junction bases outside the gene matches: 7. For the CDR3, the DNA is TGCAGCGTACTGCTTGGACAGGGCTACAATGAGCAGTTCTTC. Its protein product is CSVLLGQGYNEQFF.

This clonotype occurred many times. The V gene is TRBV7-9, the J gene TRBJ1-1; D remains unclear. The CDR3 sequence is 12 residues long. Germline CDR1 is SEHNR and CDR2 is FQNEAQ (reference sequence). Trimming left V 5 bases short and J 1 base short, with 5 bases between. The chain's CDR3 is CASSDQNTEAFF. In DNA, the CDR3 is TGTGCCAGCAGCGATCAGAACACTGAAGCTTTCTTT.

This clonotype has a handful of counts. This rearrangement joins TRBV20-1 to TRBJ2-3; the D gene is possibly TRBD2 (6 bases). From germline, CDR1 is DFQATT and CDR2 SNEGSKA (reference sequence). With 6 bases removed from V and 7 bases from J, the gap between germline ends came to 20 bases. The CDR3 contains 14 residues. The CDR3 nucleotides read TGCAGTGCCCAGTGGGACGAAGGAGGGAATACGCAGTATTTT. It encodes CSAQWDEGGNTQYF.

The V and J genes are TRBV18 and TRBJ2-1, with a possible D match to TRBD2 (6 bases). The V gene's germline CDR1 is KGHSH and CDR2 LQKENI. The CDR3 is made up of 15 amino acids. Between the trimmed V and J ends, which lost 3 bases and 6 bases, there was a span of 15 bases. CDR3 nucleotides: TGTGCCAGCTCACCGCGACTAGACGGGGGCAATGAGCAGTTCTTC. It encodes CASSPRLDGGNEQFF.

This chain connects TRBV10-2 to TRBJ1-2; no firm D call. Germline V gives CDR1 WSHSY, CDR2 SAAADI. V lost 0 bases and J 8 bases, leaving 13 bases between the germline ends. This CDR3 contains 14 residues. CDR3 in amino acids: CASSESWPTGGYTF. Here the CDR3 DNA reads TGCGCCAGCAGTGAGTCATGGCCCACCGGGGGCTACACCTTC.

This chain links TRBV5-1 with TRBJ1-1; TRBD1 might be the D (5 bases). Germline CDR1 and CDR2: SGHRS and YFSETQ. CDR3 length: 13 amino acids. The V end was cut by 4 bases, the J end by 8 bases, with 15 bases between. The DNA of the CDR3 is TGCGCCAGCAGCCCTGGGAACCCAGGGGAAGCTTTCTTT. This sequence encodes CASSPGNPGEAFF. The full variable domain, its missing parts supplied by reference TRBV5-1 and TRBJ1-1, is KAGVTQTPRYLIKTRGQQVTLSCSPISGHRSVSWYQQTPGQGLQFLFEYFSETQRNKGNFPGRFSGRQFSNSRSEMNVSTLELGDSALYLCASSPGNPGEAFFGQGTRLTVV.

This chain's CDR3 is CASGGTGIEKLFF. As DNA, the CDR3 is TGTGCCAGCGGTGGGACAGGGATAGAAAAACTGTTTTTT. This rearrangement joins TRBV7-9 to TRBJ1-4, with 9 bases lining up with TRBD1. The CDR3 sequence is 13 residues long. CDR1 is SEHNR, CDR2 FQNEAQ, per germline (reference sequence). V lost 8 bases to trimming and J lost 8 bases; unmatched junction nucleotides: 6.

This clonotype was counted between two and nine times. This rearrangement joins TRBV7-2 to TRBJ2-2; D is uncertain. CDR1 is SGHTA, CDR2 FQGNSA, per germline. V was shortened by 6 bases and J by 3 bases, with 8 bases between the two germline ends. The CDR3 extends over 13 amino acids. The CDR3, as DNA: TGTGCCAGCAGTCGGAGATACACCGGGGAGCTGTTTTTT. Protein: CASSRRYTGELFF. Supplemented by reference TRBV7-2 and TRBJ2-2, the full variable domain reads GAGVSQSPSNKVTEKGKDVELRCDPISGHTALYWYRQSLGQGLEFLIYFQGNSAPDKSGLPSDRFSAERTGGSVSTLTIQRTQQEDSAVYLCASSRRYTGELFFGEGSRLTVL.

CDR3: CASSTSPGGAGETQYF. CDR3 nucleotide sequence: TGCGCCAGCAGTACCTCTCCCGGGGGGGCCGGGGAGACCCAGTACTTC. The rearrangement joins TRBV5-1 to TRBJ2-5; 8 bases map to TRBD2. CDR1 is SGHRS and CDR2 is YFSETQ in the germline V gene. Germline trimming cut 5 bases from V and 5 bases from J; bases unmatched to any gene: 14. The length of the CDR3 is 16 residues.

V and J are TRBV6-1 and TRBJ1-2; D is ambiguous. This CDR3 is 12 amino acids long. From germline, CDR1 is MNHNS and CDR2 SASEGT. The V end lost 8 bases, the J end lost 6 bases, and 13 bases lay between the germline ends. The CDR3 DNA follows: TGTGCCAGCTACCTCCGGATCAATGGCTACACCTTC. It is translated as CASYLRINGYTF.